This passage covers 7 T cell receptor beta chains from one sample sequenced in a study of vaccination and CD4 T cells after COVID-19. No cognate antigen is known for these TCRs. Noted treatment: roughly 10-day PBMC culture with coronavirus spike peptide pools or control peptides (ViraFEST assay). Oncomine TCR Beta short-read sequencing was applied to DNA from cultured CD4+ T cells. TCRdb called the PCR reads again in MiXCR, with one record for every CDR3 protein. The sample contains fewer than 25,000 distinct CDR3 sequences, about half of which appear only once. Sequenced input: CD4+ T cells from blood, cultured in vitro. These receptor sequences come from a human donor who had recovered from COVID-19.

The V call is TRBV19, the J call TRBJ2-7; D gene uncertain. Trimming took 5 bases from V and 6 from J, leaving 14 bases between them. CDR1 LNHDA and CDR2 SQIVND come from the germline V gene (reference sequence). The CDR3 is made up of 13 amino acids. In nucleotides, the CDR3 is TGTGCCAGTAGTTTTGGTCGGACGGGCGAGCAGTACTTC. Its translation: CASSFGRTGEQYF.

V is TRBV30 and J is TRBJ1-2; TRBD1 is a possible D gene (5 bases). Deletions cut 5 bases from V and 4 bases from J, with 14 bases between. CDR1 is GTSNPN and CDR2 is SVGIG in the germline V gene (reference sequence). The CDR3 runs 13 residues. CDR3 DNA: TGTGCCTGGGGCCTCGGGGCCTCCTATGGCTACACCTTC. This gives the protein CAWGLGASYGYTF.

This clonotype was seen more than once but under ten times. The genes are TRBV2 and TRBJ2-5; TRBD1 aligns across 12 bases. Per germline, CDR1 SNHLY and CDR2 FYNNEI. CDR3 length equals 14 residues. Trimming at V came to 4 bases and at J to 5 bases, leaving 2 bases not matched to a gene. CDR3 coding DNA: TGTGCCAGCAGTGGGGACAGGGGGCTGGAGACCCAGTACTTC. Translating gives CASSGDRGLETQYF.

This clonotype was detected only once. The V gene is TRBV30, the J gene TRBJ2-7; D not resolved. This CDR3 contains 11 residues. Germline-derived CDR1 and CDR2 are GTSNPN and SVGIG (reference sequence). Trimming cost V 4 bases and J 2 bases, with 6 bases left between them. CDR3 sequence (DNA): TGTGCCTGGATCCAGACCTACGAGCAGTACTTC. Encoded protein: CAWIQTYEQYF.

V and J are TRBV27 and TRBJ1-5; 7 nucleotides match TRBD1. The CDR3 extends over 16 amino acids. Germline V gene lookup returns CDR1 MNHEY and CDR2 SMNVEV (reference sequence). V dropped 2 bases and J dropped 2; count of bases not matched to a gene: 6. The CDR3, as DNA: TGTGCCAGCAGTTTAGTCACAGGGGTGGGCAATCAGCCCCAGCATTTT. This encodes CASSLVTGVGNQPQHF.

The J gene is TRBJ1-1, the V gene TRBV7-9; D may be TRBD1 (6 bases). CDR1 and CDR2 (germline): SEHNR, FQNEAQ (reference sequence). CDR3 size: 15 residues. V was cut by 5 bases and J by 1 base, with 14 bases left in between. Here the CDR3 reads CASSLSGVENTEAFF. Here the CDR3 DNA reads TGTGCCAGCAGCCTTTCAGGGGTGGAGAACACTGAAGCTTTCTTT.

This clonotype came up a few times. The rearrangement joins TRBV20-1 to TRBJ1-1; D not certain. Germline CDR1 DFQATT, CDR2 SNEGSKA (reference sequence). CDR3 length: 14 residues. The ends were cut back, 3 bases at V and 0 bases at J, with 11 bases in the middle. The CDR3 nucleotides read TGCAGTGCTAGTAAGGACGGAATGAACACTGAAGCTTTCTTT. Its translation is CSASKDGMNTEAFF.